The next 18 T cell receptor beta chains were all read from a single sample in a study of graft-versus-host responses after intestinal transplantation. Clones were read by immunoSEQ multiplex PCR, and TCRdb kept only the in-frame ones, dropping some. This repertoire shows about 97,000 clones, 80% to 95% found once; its top ten account for around 0.07%. No antigen has been identified for these receptors. Here the sequenced sample was unstimulated CD8+ T cells sorted from spleen or lymph node cells, taken before transplant. All receptors derive from a human donor who was the organ donor for an intestinal transplant.

The genes are TRBV7-2 and TRBJ2-7, with TRBD1 identical over 7 bases. The CDR3 runs to 14 residues. CDR1 and CDR2 (germline): SGHTA, FQGNSA. Losses at the gene ends were 1 base for V and 5 bases for J; bases not matched to a gene: 5. In DNA, the CDR3 is TGTGCCAGCAGCTTAGTTTGGACAGGAAACGAGCAGTACTTC. Translation: CASSLVWTGNEQYF.

V and J are TRBV25-1 and TRBJ2-1, with 11 bases aligning to TRBD1. V shed 3 bases and J 3 bases; nucleotides not matched to a gene: 10. Germline V gene sequence: CDR1 MGHDK, CDR2 SYGVNS. The CDR3 has 18 amino acids. CDR3 bases: TGTGCCAGCAGTGACTTGATCTGGGGACAGGGGGACTACAATGAGCAGTTCTTC. Encoded protein: CASSDLIWGQGDYNEQFF. Using reference TRBV25-1 and TRBJ2-1 for the parts outside the CDR3, the full variable domain is EADIYQTPRYLVIGTGKKITLECSQTMGHDKMYWYQQDPGMELHLIHYSYGVNSTEKGDLSSESTVSRIRTEHFPLTLESARPSHTSQYLCASSDLIWGQGDYNEQFFGPGTRLTVL.

The chain is built from TRBV7-6 and TRBJ2-5; D ambiguous. Trimming stripped 0 bases from V and 5 bases from J, with 4 bases between. CDR1 is SGHVS, CDR2 FNYEAQ, per germline. This CDR3 comprises 12 residues. The CDR3 coding sequence is TGTGCCAGCAGCTTAGCGGGCGAGACCCAGTACTTC. Translating it yields CASSLAGETQYF.

This sequence joins TRBV4-1 and TRBJ2-3; 8 bases fit TRBD1. This CDR3 has 14 residues. Trimming at V came to 5 bases and at J to 3 bases, leaving 4 bases not matched to a gene. Germline V gives CDR1 MGHRA, CDR2 YSYEKL. The CDR3 DNA reads TGCGCCAGCAGCGACAGGGGTCTGACAGATACGCAGTATTTT. Translated, it gives CASSDRGLTDTQYF.

This clone was seen a single time. The V and J genes are TRBV28 and TRBJ2-7; 8 bases map to TRBD2. The CDR3 runs to 17 residues. The V gene end was trimmed by 4 bases and the J gene end by 4 bases; junction bases not matched to a gene: 15. From germline, CDR1 is MDHEN and CDR2 SYDVKM. CDR3 sequence: CASSSPAASGSPYEQYF. CDR3 bases: TGTGCCAGCAGTTCCCCTGCGGCTAGCGGGTCCCCGTACGAGCAGTACTTC.

V gene TRBV9 combines with J gene TRBJ2-7, with D unresolved. Germline lookup yields CDR1 SGDLS and CDR2 YYNGEE. This CDR3 has 14 residues. V shed 0 bases and J shed 0 bases, with 7 bases lying between them. The CDR3 is CASSVAGHSYEQYF. The CDR3 nucleotides read TGTGCCAGCAGCGTAGCTGGCCACTCCTACGAGCAGTACTTC.

The V call is TRBV29-1, the J call TRBJ2-1, with a tentative D call TRBD2 (7 bases). V dropped 2 bases and J dropped 8 bases, with 19 bases sitting between them. The CDR3 is made up of 15 amino acids. Germline assignment: CDR1 SQVTM and CDR2 ANQGSEA. CDR3 nucleotides: TGCAGCGTTGAAACAGGGAGGACTAGTATCGATGAGCAGTTCTTC. Its translation: CSVETGRTSIDEQFF.

The V call is TRBV13, the J call TRBJ2-1; no reliable D call. Trimming cost V 8 bases and J 3 bases, with 8 bases left between them. This CDR3 contains 12 residues. Germline CDR1 PRHDT, CDR2 FYEKMQ (reference sequence). The CDR3 DNA reads TGTGCCAGCGGTCCTAACTACAATGAGCAGTTCTTC. Protein: CASGPNYNEQFF.

V usage is TRBV4-1 and J usage is TRBJ2-3, with TRBD2 matching over 12 bases. Germline CDR1 and CDR2: MGHRA and YSYEKL. V dropped 3 bases and J dropped 4; count of bases not matched to a gene: 5. CDR3 size: 16 residues. Written as DNA, the CDR3 is TGCGCCAGCAGCCATTCTAGCGGGGGGGTGCCAGATACGCAGTATTTT. Protein product: CASSHSSGGVPDTQYF.

This chain connects TRBV2 to TRBJ1-2; D might be TRBD1 (5 bases). This CDR3 has 13 amino acids. The germline V gene encodes CDR1 SNHLY and CDR2 FYNNEI. The V and J ends lost 3 bases and 5 bases respectively, with 10 bases between them. This chain's CDR3 is CASSDSRGYGYTF. The CDR3 DNA follows: TGTGCCAGCAGTGACAGTAGGGGATATGGCTACACCTTC.

The gene calls are TRBV10-2 and TRBJ2-5, with TRBD2 identical over 10 bases. J lost 5 bases, V lost 3 bases, and 9 bases had no gene match. Germline V gene data show CDR1 as WSHSY and CDR2 as SAAADI. The CDR3 sequence is 16 residues long. The CDR3 loop reads CASSDLLLAGRETQYF. The DNA for the CDR3 is TGCGCCAGCAGTGATCTATTACTAGCGGGGAGGGAGACCCAGTACTTC.

The chain is built from TRBV2 and TRBJ2-1; 9 nucleotides line up with TRBD2. J lost 4 bases, V lost 1 base, and 11 bases had no gene match. The germline CDR1 and CDR2 sequences are SNHLY and FYNNEI. The length of the CDR3 is 18 residues. In DNA, the CDR3 is TGTGCCAGCAGTGAAGACTGGGCGGCGGGAGGGCCGTACAATGAGCAGTTCTTC. This encodes CASSEDWAAGGPYNEQFF.

This clone was detected only once. The chain employs TRBV6-6 and TRBJ2-1; D gene unclear. The V end lost 0 bases, the J end lost 5 bases, and 8 bases lay between the germline ends. The CDR3 is made up of 14 amino acids. CDR1 and CDR2 from the germline V gene are MNHNY and SVGAGI (reference sequence). CDR3 sequence: CASSYSLENNEQFF. CDR3 nucleotides: TGTGCCAGCAGTTACTCGCTAGAAAACAATGAGCAGTTCTTC.

The genes are TRBV27 and TRBJ1-1; 9 bases map to TRBD1. The CDR3 loop spans 16 amino acids. CDR1 MNHEY and CDR2 SMNVEV come from the germline V gene (reference sequence). V trimming: 3 bases; J trimming: 5 bases; junction bases outside the gene matches: 10. DNA for the CDR3: TGTGCCAGCAGTTTGAGCCGGACAGGGGTAGGGACTGAAGCTTTCTTT. Protein product: CASSLSRTGVGTEAFF.

This chain joins TRBV27 and TRBJ1-5, with TRBD1 matching over 10 bases. The CDR3 consists of 15 residues. Germline V gene lookup returns CDR1 MNHEY and CDR2 SMNVEV (reference sequence). V trimming: 6 bases; J trimming: 2 bases; junction bases outside the gene matches: 4. CDR3 DNA: TGTGCCAGCAGCTCCGGGACAGGGGGCAATCAGCCCCAGCATTTT. Translated, it gives CASSSGTGGNQPQHF.

This clone has just one count. The gene calls are TRBV5-1 and TRBJ1-1; 7 nucleotides line up with TRBD1. With 4 bases clipped from V and 2 bases from J, the junction kept 8 bases outside the gene matches. The CDR3 consists of 15 residues. Per germline, CDR1 SGHRS and CDR2 YFSETQ. The CDR3 is CASSIGQVYNTEAFF. CDR3 DNA sequence: TGCGCCAGCAGCATTGGACAGGTCTATAACACTGAAGCTTTCTTT.

CDR3 sequence: CASSGLAGSYEQFF. The CDR3 DNA is TGCGCCAGCAGCGGGCTAGCGGGAAGTTATGAGCAGTTCTTC. This chain joins TRBV5-1 and TRBJ2-1; 9 bases are shared with TRBD2. The germline CDR1 and CDR2 sequences are SGHRS and YFSETQ. V lost 4 bases to trimming and J lost 8 bases; unmatched junction nucleotides: 7. This CDR3 contains 14 residues.

The CDR3 DNA reads as TGTGCCAGCAGTGCTCCGGGACAGGGGCCGTATTACGAGCAGTACTTC. Amino acid sequence: CASSAPGQGPYYEQYF. The genes are TRBV6-1 and TRBJ2-7; 10 nucleotides align to TRBD1. V was pared by 4 bases and J by 4 bases, with 10 bases of the junction left unmatched. The CDR3 loop spans 16 amino acids. Germline V gives CDR1 MNHNS, CDR2 SASEGT.